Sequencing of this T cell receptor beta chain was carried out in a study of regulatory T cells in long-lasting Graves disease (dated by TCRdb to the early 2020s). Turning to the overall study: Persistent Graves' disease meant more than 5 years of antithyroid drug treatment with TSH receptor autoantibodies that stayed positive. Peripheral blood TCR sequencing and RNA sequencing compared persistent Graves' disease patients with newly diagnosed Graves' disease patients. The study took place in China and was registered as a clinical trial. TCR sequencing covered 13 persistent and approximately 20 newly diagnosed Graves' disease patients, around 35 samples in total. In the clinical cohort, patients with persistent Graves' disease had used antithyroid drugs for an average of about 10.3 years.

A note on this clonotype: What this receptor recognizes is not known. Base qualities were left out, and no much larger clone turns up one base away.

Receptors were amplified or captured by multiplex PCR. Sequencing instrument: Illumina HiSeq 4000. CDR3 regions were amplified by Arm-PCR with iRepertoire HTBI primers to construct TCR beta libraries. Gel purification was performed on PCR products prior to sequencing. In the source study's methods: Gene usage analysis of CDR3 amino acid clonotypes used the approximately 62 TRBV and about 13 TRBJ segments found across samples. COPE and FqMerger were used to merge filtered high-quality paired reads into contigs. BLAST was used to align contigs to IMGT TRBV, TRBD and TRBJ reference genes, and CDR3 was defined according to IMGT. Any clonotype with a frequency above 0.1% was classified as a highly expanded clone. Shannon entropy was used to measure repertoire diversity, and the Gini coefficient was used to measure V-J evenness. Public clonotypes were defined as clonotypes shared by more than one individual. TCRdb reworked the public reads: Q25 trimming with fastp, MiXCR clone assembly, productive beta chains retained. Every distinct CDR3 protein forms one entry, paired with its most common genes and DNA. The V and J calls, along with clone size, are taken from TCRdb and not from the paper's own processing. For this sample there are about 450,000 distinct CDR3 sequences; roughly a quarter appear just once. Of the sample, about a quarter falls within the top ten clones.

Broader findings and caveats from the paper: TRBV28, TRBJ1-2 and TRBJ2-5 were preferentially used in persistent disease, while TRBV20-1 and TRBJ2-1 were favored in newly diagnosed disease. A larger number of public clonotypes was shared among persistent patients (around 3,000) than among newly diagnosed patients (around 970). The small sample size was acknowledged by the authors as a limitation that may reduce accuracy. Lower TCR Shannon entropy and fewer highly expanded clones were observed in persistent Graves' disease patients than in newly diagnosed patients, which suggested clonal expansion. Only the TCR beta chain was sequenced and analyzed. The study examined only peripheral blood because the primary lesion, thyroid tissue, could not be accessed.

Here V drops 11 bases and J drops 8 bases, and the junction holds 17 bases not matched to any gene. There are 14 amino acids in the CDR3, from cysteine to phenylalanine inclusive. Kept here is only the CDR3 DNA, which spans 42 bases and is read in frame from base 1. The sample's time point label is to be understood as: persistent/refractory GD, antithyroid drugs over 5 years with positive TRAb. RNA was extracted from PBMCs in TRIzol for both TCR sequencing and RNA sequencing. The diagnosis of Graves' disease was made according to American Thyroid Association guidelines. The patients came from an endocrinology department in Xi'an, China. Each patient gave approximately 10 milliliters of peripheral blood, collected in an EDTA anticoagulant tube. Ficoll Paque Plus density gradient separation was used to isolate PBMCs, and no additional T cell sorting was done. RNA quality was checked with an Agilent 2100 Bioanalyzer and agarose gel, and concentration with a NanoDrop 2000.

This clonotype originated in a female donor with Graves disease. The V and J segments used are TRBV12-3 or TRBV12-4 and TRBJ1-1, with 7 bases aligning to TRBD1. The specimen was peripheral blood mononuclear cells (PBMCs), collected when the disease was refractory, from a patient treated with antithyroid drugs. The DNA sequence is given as TGTGCCGGAAAAGGATCTGCCCCGGGACAGGAAGCTTTCTTT. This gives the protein CAGKGSAPGQEAFF.